What follows are 9 T cell receptor beta chains derived from one specimen sequenced in a study of beta chain features in type 1 diabetes. Expressed TCRB transcripts were sequenced after all isolated RNA was converted to cDNA. Using immunoSEQ multiplex PCR, the repertoire was profiled, and TCRdb retains in-frame clones only, with some absent. Among about 900,000 clones listed, about a sixth were seen once. The sequencing sample was made of naive CD4+ T cells from blood. Source of these receptors: a young woman in good health.

This clone was counted between two and nine times. The chain uses TRBV5-5 and TRBJ2-1; weak D call: TRBD2 (6 bases). V shed 1 base and J shed 9 bases, with 14 bases lying between them. The CDR3 extends over 14 amino acids. CDR1 SGHKS and CDR2 YYEKEE come from the germline V gene (reference sequence). CDR3 in amino acids: CASSLMALEGEQFF. The CDR3 DNA is TGTGCCAGCAGCTTGATGGCTCTGGAGGGTGAGCAGTTCTTC. The variable domain in full, completed from reference TRBV5-5 and TRBJ2-1, reads DAGVTQSPTHLIKTRGQQVTLRCSPISGHKSVSWYQQVLGQGPQFIFQYYEKEERGRGNFPDRFSARQFPNYSSELNVNALLLGDSALYLCASSLMALEGEQFFGPGTRLTVL.

V usage is TRBV19 and J usage is TRBJ2-5; 12 nucleotides align to TRBD2. CDR1 is LNHDA and CDR2 is SQIVND in the germline V gene (reference sequence). The CDR3 runs 17 residues. J lost 5 bases, V lost 4 bases, and 11 bases had no gene match. The CDR3 protein is CASSKGLAGPFQETQYF. CDR3 DNA: TGTGCCAGTAGTAAGGGACTAGCGGGTCCCTTCCAGGAGACCCAGTACTTC.

This chain links TRBV9 with TRBJ2-6, with D possibly matching TRBD1 (5 bases). The V gene's germline CDR1 is SGDLS and CDR2 YYNGEE. The CDR3 runs 18 residues. The germline V and J ends were trimmed by 0 bases and 0 bases, with 13 bases remaining between them. DNA for the CDR3: TGTGCCAGCAGCGTAGCCCCTAGGGGCGACTCTGGGGCCAACGTCCTGACTTTC. Translation: CASSVAPRGDSGANVLTF.

The chain uses TRBV7-9 and TRBJ2-1, with a tentative D call TRBD1 (5 bases). This CDR3 has 17 amino acids. With 0 bases removed from V and 7 bases from J, the gap between germline ends came to 19 bases. Germline V gene lookup returns CDR1 SEHNR and CDR2 FQNEAQ (reference sequence). CDR3 DNA sequence: TGTGCCAGCAGCTTAGCGCGTACAGGCCCCCAACGGAATGAGCAGTTCTTC. Encoded protein: CASSLARTGPQRNEQFF.

This rearrangement joins TRBV7-9 to TRBJ2-7, with D maybe TRBD1 (5 bases). CDR1 is SEHNR, CDR2 FQNEAQ, per germline (reference sequence). This CDR3 is built from 14 residues. The V gene lost 1 base and the J gene lost 6 bases, with 13 bases spanning the gap. The CDR3, as DNA: TGTGCCAGCAGCTTAGTGGCAGGGATCGGCGAGCAGTACTTC. Its translation: CASSLVAGIGEQYF.

V gene TRBV2 combines with J gene TRBJ2-2; D ambiguous. The V and J ends lost 6 bases and 0 bases respectively, with 8 bases between them. This CDR3 has 14 residues. Germline CDR1 reads SNHLY; CDR2 reads FYNNEI. The CDR3 region is CASRGFANTGELFF. CDR3 DNA: TGTGCCAGCAGAGGTTTCGCGAACACCGGGGAGCTGTTTTTT. The variable domain in full, completed from reference TRBV2 and TRBJ2-2, reads EPEVTQTPSHQVTQMGQEVILRCVPISNHLYFYWYRQILGQKVEFLVSFYNNEISEKSEIFDDQFSVERPDGSNFTLKIRSTKLEDSAMYFCASRGFANTGELFFGEGSRLTVL.

This clone showed up just a few times. DNA of the CDR3: TGTGCCAGCAGCCAAGGGATACTAGCCAAAAACATTCAGTACTTC. Translating it yields CASSQGILAKNIQYF. The chain recombines TRBV5-6 with TRBJ2-4; D not certain. The CDR3 sequence is 15 residues long. V was clipped by 4 bases and J by 0 bases, with 11 bases between them. Germline CDR1 SGHDT, CDR2 YYEEEE.

This clone was seen a handful of times. This chain connects TRBV7-9 to TRBJ2-3; 9 bases fit TRBD2. This CDR3 has 18 amino acids. The germline V gene encodes CDR1 SEHNR and CDR2 FQNEAQ (reference sequence). The trim removed 7 bases at V and 0 bases at J, leaving 14 bases unmatched. As DNA, the CDR3 is TGTGCCAGCACCCTCGACCACGCGGGGGGGACTAGCACAGATACGCAGTATTTT. Translating gives CASTLDHAGGTSTDTQYF.

The V gene is TRBV4-3, the J gene TRBJ2-2; TRBD2 matches 7 bases. Germline V lookup: CDR1 LGHNA, CDR2 YSLEER. Unmatched junction bases numbered 12, after V lost 4 bases and J lost 4 bases. The CDR3 runs 17 residues. The CDR3, as DNA: TGCGCCAGCAGCCGCAACCCGGGCGGGAGTGGCACCGGGGAGCTGTTTTTT. Translating gives CASSRNPGGSGTGELFF.